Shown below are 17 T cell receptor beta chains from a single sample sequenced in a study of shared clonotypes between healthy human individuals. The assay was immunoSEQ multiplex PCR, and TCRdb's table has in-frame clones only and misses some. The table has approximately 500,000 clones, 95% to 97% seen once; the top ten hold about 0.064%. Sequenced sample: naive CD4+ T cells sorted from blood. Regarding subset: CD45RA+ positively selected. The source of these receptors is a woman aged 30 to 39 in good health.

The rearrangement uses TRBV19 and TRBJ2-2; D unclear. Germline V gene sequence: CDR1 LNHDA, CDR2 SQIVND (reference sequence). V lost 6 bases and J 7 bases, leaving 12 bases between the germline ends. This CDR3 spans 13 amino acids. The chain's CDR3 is CASSPGPGGELFF. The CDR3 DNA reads TGTGCCAGTAGCCCCGGCCCGGGCGGGGAGCTGTTTTTT.

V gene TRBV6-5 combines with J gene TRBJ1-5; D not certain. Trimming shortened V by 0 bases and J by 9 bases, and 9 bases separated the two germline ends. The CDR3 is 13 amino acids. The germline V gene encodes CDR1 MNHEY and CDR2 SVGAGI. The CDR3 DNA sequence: TGTGCCAGCAGTTACTCCCTCTTACTGCCCCAGCATTTT. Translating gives CASSYSLLLPQHF.

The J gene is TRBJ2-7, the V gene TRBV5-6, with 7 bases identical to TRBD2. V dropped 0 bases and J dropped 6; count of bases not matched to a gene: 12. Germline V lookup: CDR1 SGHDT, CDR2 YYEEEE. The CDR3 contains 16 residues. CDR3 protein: CASSLGERDPPIEQYF. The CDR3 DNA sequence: TGTGCCAGCAGCTTGGGCGAGCGGGACCCTCCCATCGAGCAGTACTTC.

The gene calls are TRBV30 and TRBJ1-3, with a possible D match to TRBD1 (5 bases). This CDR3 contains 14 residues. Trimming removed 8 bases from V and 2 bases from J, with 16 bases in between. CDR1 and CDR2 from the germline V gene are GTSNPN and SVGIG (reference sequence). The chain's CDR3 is CAEGSDGAGNTIYF. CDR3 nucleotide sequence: TGTGCCGAGGGGAGTGACGGGGCTGGAAACACCATATATTTT.

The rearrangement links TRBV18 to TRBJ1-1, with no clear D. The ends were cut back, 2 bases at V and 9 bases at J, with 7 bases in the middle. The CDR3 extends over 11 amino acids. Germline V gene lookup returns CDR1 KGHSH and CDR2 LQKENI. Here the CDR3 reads CASSPGSQAFF. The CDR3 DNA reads TGTGCCAGCTCACCAGGTTCACAAGCTTTCTTT.

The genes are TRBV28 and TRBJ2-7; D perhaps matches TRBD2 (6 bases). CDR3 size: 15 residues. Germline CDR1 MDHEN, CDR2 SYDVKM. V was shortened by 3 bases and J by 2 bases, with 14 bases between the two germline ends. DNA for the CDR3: TGTGCCAGCAGTTTCACCCAGCGGGCCACCTACGAGCAGTACTTC. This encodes CASSFTQRATYEQYF.

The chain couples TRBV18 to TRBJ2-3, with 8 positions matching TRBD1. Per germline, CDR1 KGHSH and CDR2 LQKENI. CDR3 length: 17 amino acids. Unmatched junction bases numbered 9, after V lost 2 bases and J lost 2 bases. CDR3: CASSPVGDRQLTDTQYF. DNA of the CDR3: TGTGCCAGCTCACCAGTTGGGGACAGGCAACTCACAGATACGCAGTATTTT.

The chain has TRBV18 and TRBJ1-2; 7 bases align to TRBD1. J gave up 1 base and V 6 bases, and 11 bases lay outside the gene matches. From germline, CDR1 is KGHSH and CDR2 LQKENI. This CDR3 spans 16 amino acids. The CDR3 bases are TGTGCCAGCTCGCAGCTCCGGGACAGACTTAACTATGGCTACACCTTC. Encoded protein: CASSQLRDRLNYGYTF.

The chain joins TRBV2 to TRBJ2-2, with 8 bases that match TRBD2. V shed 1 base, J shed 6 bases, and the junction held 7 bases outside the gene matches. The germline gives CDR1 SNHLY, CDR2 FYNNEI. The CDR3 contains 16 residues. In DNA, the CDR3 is TGTGCCAGCAGTGAAGTTCCGGGAGGGCCTGCCGGGGAGCTGTTTTTT. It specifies CASSEVPGGPAGELFF.

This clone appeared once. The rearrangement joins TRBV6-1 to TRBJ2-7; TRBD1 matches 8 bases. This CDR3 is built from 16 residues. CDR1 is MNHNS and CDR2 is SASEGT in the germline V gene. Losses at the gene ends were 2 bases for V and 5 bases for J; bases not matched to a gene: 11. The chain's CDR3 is CASSESKGQGSNEQYF. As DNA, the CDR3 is TGTGCCAGCAGTGAAAGCAAAGGACAGGGAAGTAACGAGCAGTACTTC.

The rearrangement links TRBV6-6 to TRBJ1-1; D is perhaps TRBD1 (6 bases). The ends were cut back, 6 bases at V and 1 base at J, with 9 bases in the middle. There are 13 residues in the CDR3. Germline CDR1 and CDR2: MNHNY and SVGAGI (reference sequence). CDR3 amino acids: CASRQGQNTEAFF. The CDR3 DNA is TGTGCCAGCAGGCAGGGACAGAACACTGAAGCTTTCTTT.

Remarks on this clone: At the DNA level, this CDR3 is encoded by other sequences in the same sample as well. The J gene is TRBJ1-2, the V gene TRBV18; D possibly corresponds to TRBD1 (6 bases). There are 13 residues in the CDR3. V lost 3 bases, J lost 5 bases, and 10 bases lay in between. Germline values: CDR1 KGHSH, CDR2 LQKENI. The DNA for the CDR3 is TGTGCCAGCTCACCGGGGGGCGATTATGGCTACACCTTC. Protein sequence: CASSPGGDYGYTF. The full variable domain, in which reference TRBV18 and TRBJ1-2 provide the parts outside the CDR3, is NAGVMQNPRHLVRRRGQEARLRCSPMKGHSHVYWYRQLPEEGLKFMVYLQKENIIDESGMPKERFSAEFPKEGPSILRIQQVVRGDSAAYFCASSPGGDYGYTFGSGTRLTVV.

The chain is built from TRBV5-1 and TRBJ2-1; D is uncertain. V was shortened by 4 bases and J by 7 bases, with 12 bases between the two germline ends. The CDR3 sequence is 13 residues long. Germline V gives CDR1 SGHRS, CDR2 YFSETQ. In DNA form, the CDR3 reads TGCGCCAGCAGCATTCAATTGGGGAATGAGCAGTTCTTC. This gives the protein CASSIQLGNEQFF.

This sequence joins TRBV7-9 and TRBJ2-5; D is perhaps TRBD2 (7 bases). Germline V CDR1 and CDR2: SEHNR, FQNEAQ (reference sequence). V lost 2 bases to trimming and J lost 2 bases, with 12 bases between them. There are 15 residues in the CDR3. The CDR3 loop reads CASSLIGRGQETQYF. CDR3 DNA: TGTGCCAGCAGCTTAATAGGGAGGGGGCAAGAGACCCAGTACTTC.

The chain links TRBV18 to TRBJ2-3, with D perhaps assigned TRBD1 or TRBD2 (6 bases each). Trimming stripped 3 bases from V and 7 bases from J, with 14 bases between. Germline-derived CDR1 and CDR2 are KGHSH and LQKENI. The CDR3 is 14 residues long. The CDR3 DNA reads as TGTGCCAGCTCACCTCCGACTAGGGGGAATACGCAGTATTTT. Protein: CASSPPTRGNTQYF.

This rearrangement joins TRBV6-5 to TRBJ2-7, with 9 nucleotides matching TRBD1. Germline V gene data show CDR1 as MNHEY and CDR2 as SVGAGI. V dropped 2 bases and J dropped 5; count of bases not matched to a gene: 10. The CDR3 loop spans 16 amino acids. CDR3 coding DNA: TGTGCCAGCAGTTACGGACGCACAGGACAGGGGAACGAGCAGTACTTC. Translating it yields CASSYGRTGQGNEQYF.

The CDR3 reads CASSPRNEWGYEDTEAFF. The CDR3 nucleotides read TGTGCCAGTAGTCCCCGAAATGAGTGGGGCTATGAAGACACTGAAGCTTTCTTT. This rearrangement joins TRBV19 to TRBJ1-1; D is perhaps TRBD1 (5 bases). Germline V gene sequence: CDR1 LNHDA, CDR2 SQIVND (reference sequence). Trimming cost V 5 bases and J 3 bases, with 25 bases left between them. CDR3 length: 18 amino acids.